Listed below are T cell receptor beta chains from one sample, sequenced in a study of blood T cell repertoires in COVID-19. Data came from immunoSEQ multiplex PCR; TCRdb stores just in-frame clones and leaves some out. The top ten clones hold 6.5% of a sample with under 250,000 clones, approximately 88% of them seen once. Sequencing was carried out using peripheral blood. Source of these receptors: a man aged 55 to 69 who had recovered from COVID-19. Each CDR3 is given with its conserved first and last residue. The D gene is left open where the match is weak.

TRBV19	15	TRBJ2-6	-	CASSPPGAGANVLTF
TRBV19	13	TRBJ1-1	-	CASSSRGSTEAFF
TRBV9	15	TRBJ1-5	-	CASSTTGDSNQPQHF
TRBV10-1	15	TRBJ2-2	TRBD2	CAKAGTSRHTGELFF
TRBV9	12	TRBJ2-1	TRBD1	CASSVDRGEVFF
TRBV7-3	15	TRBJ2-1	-	CASSSLLASYNEQFF
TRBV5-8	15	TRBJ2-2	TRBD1	CASRRDRASTGELFF
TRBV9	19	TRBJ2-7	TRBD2	CASSVVRLAGFMVTYEQYF
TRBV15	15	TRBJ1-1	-	CATSRVGRGNTEAFF
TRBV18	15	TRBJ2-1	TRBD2	CASSLLAGGRNEQFF
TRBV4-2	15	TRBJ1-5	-	CASSSGEGLGQPQHF
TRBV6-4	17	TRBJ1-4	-	CASFFSGTHSTNEKLFF
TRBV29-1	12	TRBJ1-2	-	CSVEGGVAGYTF
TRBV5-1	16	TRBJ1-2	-	CASSLEWDKFNYGYTF
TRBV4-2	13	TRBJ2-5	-	CASSQFGGETQYF
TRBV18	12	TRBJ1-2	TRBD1	CASHRGDYGYTF
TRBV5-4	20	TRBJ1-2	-	CASSSREAPLLLVQFYGYTF
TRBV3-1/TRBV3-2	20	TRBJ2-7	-	CASSQGLSWVVRESSYEQYF
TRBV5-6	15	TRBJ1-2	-	CASSLRRGRGYGYTF
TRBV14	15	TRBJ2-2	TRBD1	CASSLLTGESGELFF
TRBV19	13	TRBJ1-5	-	CASSQGLSQPQHF
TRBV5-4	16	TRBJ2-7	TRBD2	CASSFGEGRKTYEQYF
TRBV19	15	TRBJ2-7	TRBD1	CASSIGQGVTYEQYF
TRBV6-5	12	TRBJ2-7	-	CASSLRSYEQYF
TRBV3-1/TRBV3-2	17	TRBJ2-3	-	CASSQPRGGWSTDTQYF
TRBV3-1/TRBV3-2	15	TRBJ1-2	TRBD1	CASSQVQGVKYGYTF
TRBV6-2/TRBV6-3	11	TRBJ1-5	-	CASSYRDTQHF
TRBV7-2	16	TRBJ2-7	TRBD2	CASSLVTSGGLYEQYF
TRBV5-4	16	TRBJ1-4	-	CASSPGTWGANEKLFF
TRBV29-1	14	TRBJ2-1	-	CSVEQGQIYNEQFF
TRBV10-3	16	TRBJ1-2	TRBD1	CAISESRGTGAYGYTF
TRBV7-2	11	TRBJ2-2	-	CASGSRGELFF
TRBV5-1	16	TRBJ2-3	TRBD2	CASSLLSGGSTDTQYF
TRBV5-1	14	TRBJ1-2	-	CASSFGGQGYGYTF
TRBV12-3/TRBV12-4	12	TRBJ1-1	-	CASSYRNTEAFF
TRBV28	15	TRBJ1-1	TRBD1	CASSGTGGRDTEAFF
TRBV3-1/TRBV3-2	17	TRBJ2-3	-	CASSPEERGYDTDTQYF
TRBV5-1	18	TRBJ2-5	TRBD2	CASSFSLAGGHLQETQYF
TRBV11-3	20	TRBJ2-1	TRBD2	CASSPSGTSGRAPSYNEQFF
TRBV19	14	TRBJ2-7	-	CASSRQVESYEQYF
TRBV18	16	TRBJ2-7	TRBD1	CASSPQTGGYSYEQYF
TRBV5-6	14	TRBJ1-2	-	CASSSVDRNYGYTF
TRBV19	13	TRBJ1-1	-	CATRGPGETEAFF
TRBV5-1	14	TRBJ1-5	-	CASSSSGNGQPQHF
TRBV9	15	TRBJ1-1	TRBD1	CASSVVTGMNTEAFF